These 8 T cell receptor beta chains originate from one sample sequenced in a study of T-cell reconstitution after alpha-beta-depleted transplantation in children. The TCRbeta library incorporated unique molecular identifiers. Using its own MiXCR run on the PCR reads, TCRdb lists one record per CDR3 protein. This sample has 400,000 to 550,000 distinct CDR3 sequences, with 10% to 13% found just once. Source: PBMCs, taken before TCRalphabeta/CD19-depleted stem cell transplant. Receptors were obtained from a child aged 2-9 years with inherited bone marrow failure, due to receive a stem cell transplant.

This clonotype appeared a few times. The chain joins TRBV11-2 to TRBJ2-1; TRBD2 matches at 7 bases. V was pared by 1 base and J by 7 bases, with 10 bases of the junction left unmatched. The CDR3 consists of 16 residues. Germline loops: CDR1 SGHAT, CDR2 FQNNGV. The CDR3 sequence is CASSLGLAEPLNEQFF. The CDR3 coding sequence is TGTGCCAGCAGCTTAGGCCTAGCGGAACCCTTGAATGAGCAGTTCTTC. Full variable domain (outside the CDR3, taken from reference TRBV11-2 and TRBJ2-1): EAGVAQSPRYKIIEKRQSVAFWCNPISGHATLYWYQQILGQGPKLLIQFQNNGVVDDSQLPKDRFSAERLKGVDSTLKIQPAKLEDSAVYLCASSLGLAEPLNEQFFGPGTRLTVL.

The chain joins TRBV19 to TRBJ1-1; 8 positions match TRBD1. V was clipped by 3 bases and J by 6 bases; unmatched bases: 15. The CDR3 is 17 amino acids. From germline, CDR1 is LNHDA and CDR2 SQIVND (reference sequence). The CDR3 region is CASSMRSDRELVAEAFF. The CDR3 bases are TGTGCCAGTAGTATGAGGTCGGACAGGGAATTGGTGGCTGAAGCTTTCTTT.

This clonotype has a count of ten or more. This chain links TRBV4-1 with TRBJ2-1; a weak D match, TRBD1 (5 bases). This CDR3 spans 17 amino acids. Trimming stripped 0 bases from V and 9 bases from J, with 21 bases between. CDR1 and CDR2 (germline): MGHRA, YSYEKL. Written as DNA, the CDR3 is TGCGCCAGCAGCCAAGAGTGGGGCAGTCTCGTCTGGGTTGAGCAGTTCTTC. This sequence encodes CASSQEWGSLVWVEQFF.

This clonotype was found a few times. This chain links TRBV12-3 or TRBV12-4 with TRBJ2-2; D tentatively fits TRBD1 or TRBD2 (5 bases each). V was cut by 1 base and J by 7 bases, with 10 bases left in between. The CDR3 loop spans 14 amino acids. The CDR3 region is CASSLGQGDGELFF. CDR3 DNA sequence: TGTGCCAGCAGTTTAGGGCAGGGAGACGGGGAGCTGTTTTTT.

This clonotype was counted ten times or more. The V gene is TRBV6-5, the J gene TRBJ2-3; D possibly corresponds to TRBD1 (6 bases). Deletions cut 2 bases from V and 5 bases from J, with 11 bases between. The CDR3 loop spans 14 amino acids. In germline, CDR1 is MNHEY, CDR2 SVGAGI. The CDR3 region is CASSYRTVVDTQYF. CDR3 bases: TGTGCCAGCAGTTACCGGACAGTGGTAGATACGCAGTATTTT.

The CDR3 here is CASSVLAGSSNEQFF. CDR3 DNA: TGTGCCAGCAGCGTACTCGCGGGGAGTTCCAATGAGCAGTTCTTC. The rearrangement links TRBV9 to TRBJ2-1, with D possibly matching TRBD2 (6 bases). Germline CDR1 reads SGDLS; CDR2 reads YYNGEE. Trimming removed 1 base from V and 6 bases from J, with 14 bases in between. This CDR3 is 15 amino acids long. Supplemented by reference TRBV9 and TRBJ2-1, the full variable domain reads DSGVTQTPKHLITATGQRVTLRCSPRSGDLSVYWYQQSLDQGLQFLIQYYNGEERAKGNILERFSAQQFPDLHSELNLSSLELGDSALYFCASSVLAGSSNEQFFGPGTRLTVL.

This clonotype has more than one count but fewer than ten. The V and J genes are TRBV30 and TRBJ2-7; 12 nucleotides line up with TRBD2. V dropped 0 bases and J dropped 1; count of bases not matched to a gene: 1. The length of the CDR3 is 15 residues. The germline V gene has CDR1 GTSNPN and CDR2 SVGIG (reference sequence). CDR3 nucleotides: TGTGCCTGGAGTGTAGGGACTAGCGGGTCCTACGAGCAGTACTTC. Amino acids: CAWSVGTSGSYEQYF.

This clonotype appeared many times. The J gene is TRBJ2-7, the V gene TRBV5-1; TRBD2 aligns across 8 bases. CDR1 is SGHRS, CDR2 YFSETQ, per germline. The CDR3 runs 18 residues. Unmatched junction bases numbered 13, after V lost 0 bases and J lost 2 bases. The CDR3 nucleotides are TGCGCCAGCAGCTTGGAGAACGGGAGGGGTGGAGTCACCTACGAGCAGTACTTC. This codes for CASSLENGRGGVTYEQYF.